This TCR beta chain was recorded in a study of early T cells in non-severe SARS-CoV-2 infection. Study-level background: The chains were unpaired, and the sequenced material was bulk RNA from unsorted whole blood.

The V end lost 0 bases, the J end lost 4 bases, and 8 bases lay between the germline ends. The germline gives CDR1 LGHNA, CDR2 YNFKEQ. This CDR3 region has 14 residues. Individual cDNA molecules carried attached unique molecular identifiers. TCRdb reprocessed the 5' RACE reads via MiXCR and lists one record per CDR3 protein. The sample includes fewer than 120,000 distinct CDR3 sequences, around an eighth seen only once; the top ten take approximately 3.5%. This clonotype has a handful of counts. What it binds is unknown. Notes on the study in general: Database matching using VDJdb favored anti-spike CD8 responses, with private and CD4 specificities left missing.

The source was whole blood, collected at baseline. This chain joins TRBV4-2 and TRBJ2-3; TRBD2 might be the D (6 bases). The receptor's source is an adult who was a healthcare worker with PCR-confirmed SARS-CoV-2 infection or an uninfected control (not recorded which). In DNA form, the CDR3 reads TGTGCCAGCAGCCAAGAACTAGCCCCAGATACGCAGTATTTT. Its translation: CASSQELAPDTQYF.